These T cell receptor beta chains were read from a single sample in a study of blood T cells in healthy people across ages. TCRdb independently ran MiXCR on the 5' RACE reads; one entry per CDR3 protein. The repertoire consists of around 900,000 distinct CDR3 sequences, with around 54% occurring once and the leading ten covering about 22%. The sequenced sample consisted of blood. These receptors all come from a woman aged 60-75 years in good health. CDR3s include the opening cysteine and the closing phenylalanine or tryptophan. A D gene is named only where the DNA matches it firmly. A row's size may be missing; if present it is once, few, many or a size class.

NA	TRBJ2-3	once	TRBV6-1	TGTGCCAGCAGTGAAGCGGGGAGCCGGGGGACAGATACGCAGTATTTT	CASSEAGSRGTDTQYF
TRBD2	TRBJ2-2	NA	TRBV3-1	TGTGCCAGCAGCCGAACTAGCGCCGGGGAGCTGTTTTTT	CASSRTSAGELFF
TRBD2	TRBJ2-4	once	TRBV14	TGTGCCAGCAGCTCCCGGACTAGGACCAAAAACATTCAGTACTTC	CASSSRTRTKNIQYF
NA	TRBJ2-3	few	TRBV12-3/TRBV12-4	TGTGCCAGCAGTCACCGGCGGGCAGGCACAGATACGCAGTATTTT	CASSHRRAGTDTQYF
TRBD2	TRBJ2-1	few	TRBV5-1	TGCGCCAGCAGCTTGGAGTTAGCGGGAGGGCTCCGTGAGCAGTTCTTC	CASSLELAGGLREQFF
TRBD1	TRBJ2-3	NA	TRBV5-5	TGTGCCAGCAGCCCAGACACAGGGGCAAATACGCAGTATTTT	CASSPDTGANTQYF
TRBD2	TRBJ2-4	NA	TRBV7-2	TGTGCCAGCAGCTTAAGGGCTAGCGGGGCGGGGGGGCAGTACTTC	CASSLRASGAGGQYF
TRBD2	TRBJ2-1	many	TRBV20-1	TGCAGTGCTTTAAAGCCCGGGACTAGCGGCAACAATGAGCAGTTCTTC	CSALKPGTSGNNEQFF
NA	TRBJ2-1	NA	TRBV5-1	TGCGCCAGCAGCTTGACCCTAAGGGTAGGGAATGAGCAGTTCTTC	CASSLTLRVGNEQFF
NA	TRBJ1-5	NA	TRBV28	TGTGCCAGCACTGGGGGGAATAGCAATCAGCCCCAGCATTTT	CASTGGNSNQPQHF
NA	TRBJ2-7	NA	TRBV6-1	TGTGCCAGCAATTCGGATACCTACGAGCAGTACTTC	CASNSDTYEQYF
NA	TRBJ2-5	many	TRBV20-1	TGCAGTGCTTGGGCTAGTCATCAAGAGACCCAGTACTTC	CSAWASHQETQYF
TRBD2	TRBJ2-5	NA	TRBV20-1	TGCAGTGCACCGAGGGGAGGGCCTACCCAGTACTTC	CSAPRGGPTQYF
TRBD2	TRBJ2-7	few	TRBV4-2	TGTGCCAGCAGCCAAGCTTGGGGGGGTTCCTACGAGCAGTACTTC	CASSQAWGGSYEQYF
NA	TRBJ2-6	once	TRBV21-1	TGTGTCCAAACTGGGGCCAACGTCCTGACTTTC	CVQTGANVLTF
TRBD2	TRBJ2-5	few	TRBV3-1	TGTGCCAGCAGCCAACTTTCGGGAGGGACCCAGTACTTC	CASSQLSGGTQYF
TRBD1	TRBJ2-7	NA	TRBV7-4	TGTGCCAGCAGCCCCACGGGACAGGGAGAGGGGGACGAGCAGTACTTC	CASSPTGQGEGDEQYF
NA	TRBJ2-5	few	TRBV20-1	TGCAGGACAGGCCAAGAGACCCAGTACTTC	CRTGQETQYF
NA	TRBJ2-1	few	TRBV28	TGTGCCAGCATTACTAGTACCTACAATGAGCAGTTCTTC	CASITSTYNEQFF
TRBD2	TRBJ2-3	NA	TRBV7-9	TGTGCCAGCAGCTTGAATCTAGCGGGAGTTGGGGGTGCGTGGGATACGCAGTATTTT	CASSLNLAGVGGAWDTQYF
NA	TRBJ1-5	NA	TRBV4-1	TGCGCCAGCAGCCTCCCAGACAGCTATCAGCCCCAGCATTTT	CASSLPDSYQPQHF
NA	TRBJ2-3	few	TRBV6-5	TGTGCCAGCAGGGGTGGTGGGGCTTCTACGCAGTATTTT	CASRGGGASTQYF
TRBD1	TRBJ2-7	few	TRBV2	TGTGCCAGCAGCCTGATCACAGGGGAGCACGAGCAGTACTTC	CASSLITGEHEQYF
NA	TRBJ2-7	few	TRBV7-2	TGTGCCAGCAGCTACGTGGGTGGGAGCCCTAGGAACGAGCAGTACTTC	CASSYVGGSPRNEQYF
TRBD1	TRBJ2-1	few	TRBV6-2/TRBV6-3	TGTGCCAGCAGGCGAATAGTCCGGGACAGGGGCAATGAGCAGTTCTTC	CASRRIVRDRGNEQFF
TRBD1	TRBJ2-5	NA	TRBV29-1	TGCAGCGTTGGGGTGTTGGGACAGGAAGAGACCCAGTACTTC	CSVGVLGQEETQYF
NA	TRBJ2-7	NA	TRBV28	TGTGCCAGCCAGCTCCTGAGCAGGCGGGGCGAGCAGTACTTC	CASQLLSRRGEQYF
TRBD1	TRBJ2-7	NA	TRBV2	TGTGCCAGCAAGAGGGACAGGGGGGACTACGAGCAGTACTTC	CASKRDRGDYEQYF
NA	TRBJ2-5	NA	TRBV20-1	TGCAGTGGCGCCCTTAAGGTCCAGTACTTC	CSGALKVQYF
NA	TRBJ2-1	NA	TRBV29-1	TGCAGCGTTGTGCAAGGGACCTACAATGAGCAGTTCTTC	CSVVQGTYNEQFF
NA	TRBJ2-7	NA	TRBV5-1	TGCGCCAGCAGCCCGGCGCAGTATTCCTCTTACGAGCAGTACTTC	CASSPAQYSSYEQYF
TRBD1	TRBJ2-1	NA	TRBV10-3	TGTGCCATCAGGGGACAGGGGGCAGGTAATGAGCAGTTCTTC	CAIRGQGAGNEQFF
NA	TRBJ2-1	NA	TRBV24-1	TGTGCCACCAGTGTCCCCGGGAGCAATTACAATGAGCAGTTCTTC	CATSVPGSNYNEQFF
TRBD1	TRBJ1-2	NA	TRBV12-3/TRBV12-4	TGTGCCAGCAGTAACACCGGGACAGTCTATGGCTACACCTTC	CASSNTGTVYGYTF
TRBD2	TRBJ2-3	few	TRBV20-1	TGCAGTGCTAGAGGGCGGGAGTTTCCTGCGGATACGCAGTATTTT	CSARGREFPADTQYF
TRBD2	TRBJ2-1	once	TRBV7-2	TGTGCCAGCAGCTCCATAGCGGGAGAGGGTAATGAGCAGTTCTTC	CASSSIAGEGNEQFF
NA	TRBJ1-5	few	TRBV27	TGTGCCAGCAGTGTAAGGGGGGATCAGCCCCAGCATTTT	CASSVRGDQPQHF
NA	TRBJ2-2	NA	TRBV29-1	TGCAGGGACCGCGGGACAGCGAACACCGGGGAGCTGTTTTTT	CRDRGTANTGELFF
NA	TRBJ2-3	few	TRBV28	TGTGCCAGCAGTTTACTCCGAAGGGTCGCAGGCACAGATACGCAGTATTTT	CASSLLRRVAGTDTQYF
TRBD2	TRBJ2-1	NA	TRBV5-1	TGCGCCAGCAGGAATGGACTAGCGACCCTGGATGAGCAGTTCTTC	CASRNGLATLDEQFF
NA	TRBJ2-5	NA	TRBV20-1	TGCAGTGCTAGAGATATAGGGGTACAGCAGTACTTC	CSARDIGVQQYF
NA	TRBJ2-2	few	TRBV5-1	TGCGCCAGCAGCTTGGACAATTGGCGCACCGGGGAGCTGTTTTTT	CASSLDNWRTGELFF
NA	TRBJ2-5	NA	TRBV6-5	TGTGACAGCAGAACAGGGAGTGGGTTGAAGACCCAGTACTTC	CDSRTGSGLKTQYF
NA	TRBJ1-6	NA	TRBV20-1	TGCAGTGCAACCCCGGGAAAGAATAATTCACCCCTCCACTTT	CSATPGKNNSPLHF
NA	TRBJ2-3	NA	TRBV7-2	TGTGCCAGCAGCTTAGATCGATCAAGCATAGATACGCAGTATTTT	CASSLDRSSIDTQYF
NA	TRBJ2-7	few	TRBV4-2	TGTGCCAGCAGCCAAACTCGCATGAGCGGCTCCTACGAGCAGTACTTC	CASSQTRMSGSYEQYF
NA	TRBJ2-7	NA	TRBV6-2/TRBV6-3	TGTGCCAGCATTAGCGCGAGCTCCTACGAGCAGTACTTC	CASISASSYEQYF
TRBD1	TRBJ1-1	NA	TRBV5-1	TGCGCCAGCAATAGACAGGGCCTTCACACTGAAGCTTTCTTT	CASNRQGLHTEAFF
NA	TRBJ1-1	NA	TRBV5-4	TGTGCCAGCAGCTTGGATCGAGTGAGGGAAGCTTTCTTT	CASSLDRVREAFF
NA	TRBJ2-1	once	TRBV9	TGTGCCAGCAGCGCCGCAACGACTATCAACAATGAGCAGTTCTTC	CASSAATTINNEQFF
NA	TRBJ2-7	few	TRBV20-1	TGCAGTGCTCCAGGGCCCCGGGTTGAGCAGTACTTC	CSAPGPRVEQYF
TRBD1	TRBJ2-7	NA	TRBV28	TGTGCCACCAAGGACAGGGCTCGGAAATTCAACTACGAGCAGTACTTC	CATKDRARKFNYEQYF